The 25 T cell receptor beta chains given below trace back to one sample, sequenced in a study of blood T cell repertoires in COVID-19. Produced via immunoSEQ multiplex PCR; TCRdb's table is partial and in-frame only. The sample contains about 420,000 clones, over 85% of which appear only once. The sequenced sample consisted of peripheral blood. The origin of the receptors is a man between 18 and 29 years old with COVID-19, enrolled during active disease.

This clone was recorded a few times. The chain joins TRBV19 to TRBJ1-2; a possible D gene is TRBD1 (5 bases). There are 17 residues in the CDR3. Trimming took off 4 bases at V and 0 bases at J, with 18 bases between the two ends. CDR1 is LNHDA, CDR2 SQIVND, per germline (reference sequence). DNA for the CDR3: TGTGCCAGTAGTACGACCTCGGACACCCTTCCTAACTATGGCTACACCTTC. It codes for CASSTTSDTLPNYGYTF.

The J gene is TRBJ1-1, the V gene TRBV5-8, with D possibly being TRBD1 (5 bases). The CDR3 contains 14 residues. Trimming removed 1 base at V and 4 bases at J, with 11 bases between. Germline V CDR1 and CDR2: SGHTS, YDEGEE. The chain's CDR3 is CASSLQGLTTEAFF. As DNA, the CDR3 is TGTGCCAGCAGCTTGCAGGGACTTACCACTGAAGCTTTCTTT.

The chain couples TRBV5-4 to TRBJ2-7; 8 bases are a match to TRBD2. CDR3 length: 15 residues. Germline V gives CDR1 SGHNT, CDR2 YYREEE (reference sequence). The junction had 6 bases not matched to a gene; V was cut back by 4 bases and J by 0 bases. CDR3 in amino acids: CASSESGSRSYEQYF. The CDR3 DNA reads TGTGCCAGCAGCGAGAGCGGGAGCCGCTCCTACGAGCAGTACTTC.

This clone was counted between two and nine times. This CDR3 is also generated by other DNA sequences in the sample. The chain recombines TRBV7-9 with TRBJ1-2, with 7 bases lining up with TRBD1. This CDR3 contains 13 residues. V gave up 6 bases and J gave up 7 bases; unmatched junction bases: 8. Germline CDR1 SEHNR, CDR2 FQNEAQ (reference sequence). The CDR3 loop is CASSRTGDGGYTF. In DNA form, the CDR3 reads TGTGCCAGCAGTCGCACAGGGGATGGTGGCTACACCTTC.

The CDR3 DNA reads TGTGCCAGCAGCTTAGAATTTCCAGGGAACTACGAGCAGTACTTC. Residues: CASSLEFPGNYEQYF. The J gene is TRBJ2-7, the V gene TRBV11-2; maybe TRBD1 (5 bases). Deletions cut 0 bases from V and 3 bases from J, with 12 bases between. This CDR3 spans 15 amino acids. From germline, CDR1 is SGHAT and CDR2 FQNNGV.

This chain connects TRBV18 to TRBJ2-6, with TRBD1 matching 11 bases. Trimming at V came to 2 bases and at J to 4 bases, leaving 7 bases not matched to a gene. The CDR3 is 18 residues long. Per the germline V gene, CDR1 is KGHSH and CDR2 is LQKENI. Written as DNA, the CDR3 is TGTGCCAGCTCACCAGCGGGACAGGGGGTCGCAGGGGCCAACGTCCTGACTTTC. Translating it yields CASSPAGQGVAGANVLTF.

V is TRBV30 and J is TRBJ2-7, with D perhaps being TRBD1 or TRBD2 (6 bases each). The CDR3 contains 11 residues. Trimming removed 5 bases from V and 6 bases from J, with 11 bases in between. Germline V gene data show CDR1 as GTSNPN and CDR2 as SVGIG (reference sequence). CDR3 nucleotides: TGTGCCTGGGGGGGGCCTCCCGAGCAGTACTTC. Translated: CAWGGPPEQYF. The full variable domain, rest sourced from reference TRBV30 and TRBJ2-7, is SQTIHQWPATLVQPVGSPLSLECTVEGTSNPNLYWYRQAAGRGLQLLFYSVGIGQISSEVPQNLSASRPQDRQFILSSKKLLLSDSGFYLCAWGGPPEQYFGPGTRLTVT.

The CDR3 sequence: CASSLRRGNTGELFF. In nucleotides, the CDR3 is TGTGCCAGCAGTTTACGGCGGGGGAACACCGGGGAGCTGTTTTTT. This chain joins TRBV27 and TRBJ2-2, with a possible D match to TRBD2 (6 bases). Germline V gene lookup returns CDR1 MNHEY and CDR2 SMNVEV (reference sequence). V was shortened by 2 bases and J by 1 base, with 8 bases between the two germline ends. CDR3 length equals 15 residues.

The chain recombines TRBV30 with TRBJ1-4; maybe TRBD1 (5 bases). The CDR3 is 15 amino acids. Germline CDR1 is GTSNPN and CDR2 is SVGIG (reference sequence). V was pared by 0 bases and J by 6 bases, with 14 bases between. The CDR3 spells CAWSVGPGRDEKLFF. For the CDR3, the DNA is TGTGCCTGGAGTGTAGGGCCAGGGAGGGATGAAAAACTGTTTTTT.

This chain connects TRBV6-1 to TRBJ2-1; D may be TRBD1 (5 bases). Germline lookup yields CDR1 MNHNS and CDR2 SASEGT. This CDR3 region has 13 residues. V was shortened by 1 base and J by 9 bases, with 10 bases between the two germline ends. The CDR3 nucleotides read TGTGCCAGCAGTGAAGGTCTTAGGGGTGAGCAGTTCTTC. This encodes CASSEGLRGEQFF.

The chain joins TRBV5-6 to TRBJ1-6; D is ambiguous. This CDR3 is 13 amino acids long. Germline V lookup: CDR1 SGHDT, CDR2 YYEEEE. V lost 1 base and J lost 8, with 7 bases in between. CDR3 region: CASSLSPYSPLHF. The CDR3 bases are TGTGCCAGCAGCTTGTCCCCTTATTCACCCCTCCACTTT.

The CDR3 spells CASSLRSGGDQETQYF. The CDR3 DNA is TGTGCCAGCAGTCTAAGGTCGGGGGGCGACCAAGAGACCCAGTACTTC. The gene calls are TRBV28 and TRBJ2-5; maybe TRBD2 (7 bases). Germline CDR1 MDHEN, CDR2 SYDVKM. The germline V and J ends were trimmed by 5 bases and 0 bases, with 16 bases remaining between them. The CDR3 is made up of 16 amino acids.

Only a few counts were recorded for this clone. V usage is TRBV12-3 or TRBV12-4 and J usage is TRBJ2-7; weak D call: TRBD1 (6 bases). The CDR3 has 12 amino acids. V shed 7 bases and J shed 8 bases, with 15 bases lying between them. The CDR3 nucleotides read TGTGCCAGCACCAAATACAGGGAACAGCAGTACTTC. Translating gives CASTKYREQQYF.

The rearrangement uses TRBV3-1 (or the pseudogene TRBV3-2) and TRBJ1-3; 9 bases are shared with TRBD1. The CDR3 spans 14 residues. The germline CDR1 and CDR2 sequences are LGHDT and YNNKEL (reference sequence). The junction had 6 bases not matched to a gene; V was cut back by 5 bases and J by 7 bases. As DNA, the CDR3 is TGTGCCAGCAGCAAGAGTGGGACAGGGAACACCATATATTTT. It translates to CASSKSGTGNTIYF.

In its sample, this clone was seen a few times. DNA for the CDR3: TGTGCCAGCAGTGCATCAGGTTACAGCTCCTACGAGCAGTACTTC. It codes for CASSASGYSSYEQYF. V gene TRBV25-1 combines with J gene TRBJ2-7; no reliable D call. Looked up from germline, CDR1 is MGHDK and CDR2 is SYGVNS. This CDR3 region has 15 residues. V shed 4 bases and J shed 0 bases, with 13 bases lying between them.

The J gene is TRBJ2-4, the V gene TRBV4-1; D may be TRBD1 (6 bases). From germline, CDR1 is MGHRA and CDR2 YSYEKL. The CDR3 length is 15 residues. Trimming shortened V by 3 bases and J by 6 bases, and 15 bases separated the two germline ends. The CDR3 here is CASSQTFRDINIQYF. CDR3 sequence (DNA): TGCGCCAGCAGCCAGACCTTCCGGGACATAAACATTCAGTACTTC.

A single count supports this clone. The V and J genes are TRBV6-6 and TRBJ1-2; TRBD1 matches at 9 bases. The trim removed 5 bases at V and 3 bases at J, leaving 7 bases unmatched. CDR3 size: 15 residues. The germline CDR1 and CDR2 sequences are MNHNY and SVGAGI (reference sequence). The CDR3 DNA sequence: TGTGCCAGCAGTCCAGACAGGGGGGACCACTATGGCTACACCTTC. It codes for CASSPDRGDHYGYTF.

This clone occurred once. V and J are TRBV23-1 and TRBJ2-7; 11 positions agree with TRBD1. TRBV23-1 qualifies as an ORF whose function is uncertain. The ends lost 0 bases at V and 2 bases at J; junction bases unmatched: 0. The CDR3 is made up of 15 amino acids. DNA for the CDR3: TGCGCCAGCAGTCAATCGGGACAGGGGGCCTACGAGCAGTACTTC. It specifies CASSQSGQGAYEQYF.

The rearrangement uses TRBV5-4 and TRBJ2-7; tentative D call: TRBD2 (5 bases). There are 15 residues in the CDR3. V lost 3 bases and J lost 4, with 17 bases in between. Germline CDR1 and CDR2: SGHNT and YYREEE (reference sequence). CDR3 nucleotides: TGTGCCAGCAGCTGGGGAGTCACAGTTATTTACGAGCAGTACTTC. Protein product: CASSWGVTVIYEQYF.

The chain links TRBV7-3 to TRBJ2-2; no reliable D call. There are 14 residues in the CDR3. Trimming shortened V by 5 bases and J by 4 bases, and 11 bases separated the two germline ends. Germline loops: CDR1 SGHTA, CDR2 FQGTGA. CDR3 sequence (DNA): TGTGCCAGCAGCCCTGAGTACGGCACCGGGGAGCTGTTTTTT. Residues: CASSPEYGTGELFF.

The rearrangement joins TRBV9 to TRBJ2-5, with 9 bases identical to TRBD2. V shed 3 bases, J shed 1 base, and the junction held 4 bases outside the gene matches. Germline V gives CDR1 SGDLS, CDR2 YYNGEE. The length of the CDR3 is 15 residues. The CDR3 nucleotides read TGTGCCAGCAGCGCGGGGACTAGCAGCCAAGAGACCCAGTACTTC. Protein: CASSAGTSSQETQYF.

The J gene is TRBJ2-4, the V gene TRBV30; D uncertain. V lost 3 bases, J lost 1 base, and 10 bases lay in between. CDR1 is GTSNPN, CDR2 SVGIG, per germline (reference sequence). The CDR3 is 14 residues long. DNA for the CDR3: TGTGCCTGGAGCTCCCCCGCGGCCAAAAACATTCAGTACTTC. This encodes CAWSSPAAKNIQYF.

The chain combines TRBV7-8 with TRBJ2-1; D gene ambiguous. The CDR3 is 11 amino acids. The germline CDR1 and CDR2 sequences are SGHVS and FQNEAQ. V was trimmed by 6 bases and J by 5 bases, leaving 5 bases between them. CDR3 sequence: CASSYNNEQFF. The DNA for the CDR3 is TGTGCCAGCAGTTATAACAATGAGCAGTTCTTC.

The chain recombines TRBV18 with TRBJ2-3; 12 nucleotides match TRBD1. CDR1 is KGHSH, CDR2 LQKENI, per germline. V shed 6 bases and J 5 bases; nucleotides not matched to a gene: 9. This CDR3 is 16 amino acids long. The CDR3 loop is CASSPGTGGLRDTQYF. Here the CDR3 DNA reads TGTGCCAGCTCTCCGGGGACAGGGGGCTTGAGAGATACGCAGTATTTT.

This CDR3 is CASSRTGSSNGYTF. The CDR3 coding sequence is TGTGCCAGTAGTCGGACAGGGAGCAGTAATGGCTACACCTTC. The J gene is TRBJ1-2, the V gene TRBV19; 8 nucleotides agree with TRBD1. V shed 5 bases, J shed 6 bases, and the junction held 8 bases outside the gene matches. The CDR3 length is 14 residues. Germline V lookup: CDR1 LNHDA, CDR2 SQIVND (reference sequence).